A single sample is the source of the 3 T cell receptor beta chains below, sequenced in a study. TCRdb ran MiXCR on the 5' RACE reads and lists one entry per CDR3 protein. The sample records around 7,000 distinct CDR3 sequences, around 37% being singletons. Material for sequencing was memory CD4+ T cells sorted from blood. As for subset: memory CD4+ T cells, CD4+CD45RO+CD25-. The receptor set was obtained from a female donor with breast cancer.

This clonotype was found a few times. This chain joins TRBV18 and TRBJ1-4; possibly TRBD1 for D (5 bases). V was cut by 5 bases and J by 8 bases, with 21 bases left in between. Germline V gene sequence: CDR1 KGHSH, CDR2 LQKENI. The length of the CDR3 is 16 residues. The CDR3 nucleotides read TGTGCCAGCTCATCAAATGCCGGGACGAGAGAAGAAAAACTGTTTTTT. Residues: CASSSNAGTREEKLFF.

The V and J genes are TRBV5-1 and TRBJ1-2; D is possibly TRBD1 (5 bases). Germline V lookup: CDR1 SGHRS, CDR2 YFSETQ. V was cut by 3 bases and J by 6 bases, with 9 bases left in between. This CDR3 comprises 12 residues. CDR3 DNA sequence: TGCGCCAGCAGCTGGGACCTCCATGGCTACACCTTC. Protein sequence: CASSWDLHGYTF.

The chain employs TRBV7-9 and TRBJ2-2, with 9 bases that match TRBD1. The J segment lost 3 bases and the V segment lost 1 base, leaving 0 bases of the junction unmatched. The CDR3 runs 15 residues. Germline V gives CDR1 SEHNR, CDR2 FQNEAQ (reference sequence). The CDR3 nucleotides are TGTGCCAGCAGCTTAGGGACAGGGGACACCGGGGAGCTGTTTTTT. Translated: CASSLGTGDTGELFF.